This passage covers 20 T cell receptor beta chains from one sample sequenced in a study of cytomegalovirus exposure and HLA in healthy donors. It was with 60 Vbeta and 13 Jbeta primers that the PCR ran. Some clones are missing from TCRdb's copy, which holds only in-frame ones; the method was immunoSEQ multiplex PCR. The repertoire has under 200,000 clones, about four fifths of them found once; the top ten carry approximately 0.4%. Sequenced input: PBMCs. These receptor sequences come from a male donor in good health and CMV-seropositive.

This chain links TRBV29-1 with TRBJ2-1; no clear D gene. The CDR3 extends over 11 amino acids. CDR1 is SQVTM and CDR2 is ANQGSEA in the germline V gene. The ends were cut back, 2 bases at V and 4 bases at J, with 3 bases in the middle. Here the CDR3 DNA reads TGCAGCGTTGAACTATACAATGAGCAGTTCTTC. It encodes CSVELYNEQFF.

This chain links TRBV18 with TRBJ1-5, with 12 bases matching TRBD1. CDR1 is KGHSH and CDR2 is LQKENI in the germline V gene. The CDR3 covers 15 residues. V was pared by 3 bases and J by 5 bases, with 2 bases of the junction left unmatched. The CDR3 sequence is CASSPGTGGYQPQHF. The CDR3 nucleotides are TGTGCCAGCTCACCTGGGACAGGGGGCTATCAGCCCCAGCATTTT.

The V and J genes are TRBV5-6 and TRBJ2-7; weak D call: TRBD1 (5 bases). The CDR3 runs to 14 residues. The germline V and J ends were trimmed by 4 bases and 5 bases, with 16 bases remaining between them. The germline gives CDR1 SGHDT, CDR2 YYEEEE. Here the CDR3 reads CASSRWQGPNEQYF. CDR3 bases: TGTGCCAGCAGCCGGTGGCAGGGTCCGAACGAGCAGTACTTC.

Comment on this clone: Other DNA sequences in this specimen translate into the identical CDR3. The chain links TRBV19 to TRBJ2-7; tentative D call: TRBD1 (6 bases). V dropped 1 base and J dropped 3 bases, with 10 bases sitting between them. Germline V gene sequence: CDR1 LNHDA, CDR2 SQIVND (reference sequence). The CDR3 loop spans 14 amino acids. The CDR3 loop reads CASSIANRVYEQYF. The CDR3 DNA reads as TGTGCCAGTAGTATAGCCAACAGGGTCTACGAGCAGTACTTC.

J is TRBJ2-7 and V is TRBV5-3; TRBD1 agrees at 10 bases. TRBV5-3 is an ORF, and what it does is uncertain. The J segment lost 3 bases and the V segment lost 7 bases, leaving 13 bases of the junction unmatched. There are 16 residues in the CDR3. The CDR3 nucleotides read TGTGCCAGACCCACCACGACTGGACAGGGGGGCTACGAGCAGTACTTC. Its translation: CARPTTTGQGGYEQYF.

V and J are TRBV7-3 and TRBJ2-7; the match to TRBD1 covers 7 bases. Unmatched junction bases numbered 14, after V lost 5 bases and J lost 7 bases. This CDR3 is 15 amino acids long. Germline V gene data show CDR1 as SGHTA and CDR2 as FQGTGA. For the CDR3, the DNA is TGTGCCAGCAGCACGACCGGGACAGTGAACCAGGAGCAGTACTTC. It translates to CASSTTGTVNQEQYF.

DNA for the CDR3: TGTGCCAGCAGCGTAGTGGAGGGTCAGCCCCAGCATTTT. The encoded protein is CASSVVEGQPQHF. The J gene is TRBJ1-5, the V gene TRBV9; the D is unclear. CDR1 and CDR2 (germline): SGDLS, YYNGEE. V lost 0 bases and J lost 6, with 7 bases in between. The CDR3 length is 13 residues.

The chain uses TRBV6-6 and TRBJ2-5, with D tentatively TRBD1 (5 bases). The CDR3 contains 13 residues. Trimming shortened V by 6 bases and J by 4 bases, and 12 bases separated the two germline ends. CDR1 and CDR2 (germline): MNHNY, SVGAGI (reference sequence). The CDR3 loop reads CASRGAPSETQYF. DNA of the CDR3: TGTGCCAGCAGAGGGGCGCCCTCAGAGACCCAGTACTTC.

V usage is TRBV11-3 and J usage is TRBJ1-2; D is uncertain. Trimming shortened V by 0 bases and J by 4 bases, and 12 bases separated the two germline ends. The germline CDR1 and CDR2 sequences are SGHNT and YENEEA. There are 15 residues in the CDR3. DNA for the CDR3: TGTGCCAGCAGCTTAGATGAGTCCGGGTTCTATGGCTACACCTTC. Translating gives CASSLDESGFYGYTF.

The chain joins TRBV7-6 to TRBJ1-5; 8 bases map to TRBD1. This CDR3 is 13 amino acids long. V was clipped by 4 bases and J by 6 bases; unmatched bases: 2. The germline CDR1 and CDR2 sequences are SGHVS and FNYEAQ. CDR3 protein: CASSSDRVQPQHF. The CDR3 DNA follows: TGTGCCAGCAGCTCGGACAGGGTTCAGCCCCAGCATTTT.

This chain connects TRBV9 to TRBJ2-7; no clear D gene. Trimming took 7 bases from V and 6 from J, leaving 11 bases between them. CDR1 is SGDLS, CDR2 YYNGEE, per germline. The CDR3 runs to 11 residues. The CDR3, as DNA: TGTGCCAGCGGTCCCCCCGGCGAGCAGTACTTC. As protein: CASGPPGEQYF.

This chain links TRBV2 with TRBJ1-1; a possible D gene is TRBD1 (5 bases). The V end lost 3 bases, the J end lost 1 base, and 6 bases lay between the germline ends. Germline loops: CDR1 SNHLY, CDR2 FYNNEI. The CDR3 length is 13 residues. Written as DNA, the CDR3 is TGTGCCAGCAGTGACAGGGCGAACACTGAAGCTTTCTTT. Translating it yields CASSDRANTEAFF.

Regarding this clone: The same CDR3 can be traced to other DNA sequences in this sample. The gene calls are TRBV7-9 and TRBJ2-7, with D unresolved. The CDR3 consists of 14 residues. Germline V gene lookup returns CDR1 SEHNR and CDR2 FQNEAQ (reference sequence). Trimming stripped 2 bases from V and 5 bases from J, with 13 bases between. The CDR3 region has the DNA TGTGCCAGCAGCTTAACCAACAGTCTGGACGAGCAGTACTTC. This codes for CASSLTNSLDEQYF.

As to this clone: One junction end does not reproduce the germline sequence, and a read error may be involved. The gene calls are TRBV5-5 and TRBJ2-7, with TRBD2 as a possible D gene (6 bases). The CDR3 covers 15 residues. CDR1 is SGHKS, CDR2 YYEKEE, per germline (reference sequence). This chain's CDR3 is CASTALGSPNYGQYF. Written as DNA, the CDR3 is TGTGCCAGCACAGCCCTCGGGAGCCCTAACTACGGGCAGTACTTC.

This rearrangement joins TRBV7-3 to TRBJ2-5, with 8 positions matching TRBD2. This CDR3 is 16 amino acids long. Germline CDR1 SGHTA, CDR2 FQGTGA. J lost 2 bases, V lost 2 bases, and 7 bases had no gene match. The CDR3 here is CASSLVGAGAQETQYF. In DNA, the CDR3 is TGTGCCAGCAGCTTAGTGGGAGCGGGAGCTCAAGAGACCCAGTACTTC.

The rearrangement uses TRBV4-3 and TRBJ2-2, with D possibly being TRBD1 (6 bases). Trimming cost V 0 bases and J 9 bases, with 20 bases left between them. The CDR3 length is 17 residues. Germline values: CDR1 LGHNA, CDR2 YSLEER. CDR3 region: CASSQDSLGAGARELFF. For the CDR3, the DNA is TGCGCCAGCAGCCAAGATTCTTTGGGGGCAGGGGCCCGGGAGCTGTTTTTT.

This clone was picked up a small number of times. The chain is built from TRBV6-1 and TRBJ2-5, with a possible D match to TRBD2 (5 bases). The germline gives CDR1 MNHNS, CDR2 SASEGT. This CDR3 spans 16 amino acids. Deletions cut 1 base from V and 9 bases from J, with 21 bases between. The CDR3 DNA sequence: TGTGCCAGCAGTGAAGGGTCACCTCAGGCCCCGAGGGCCCAGTACTTC. The encoded protein is CASSEGSPQAPRAQYF.

The CDR3 loop reads CASTLGGVNTGELFF. The CDR3 DNA reads TGTGCCAGTACCCTAGGGGGCGTAAACACCGGGGAGCTGTTTTTT. The chain has TRBV19 and TRBJ2-2; 7 nucleotides align to TRBD1. Germline V lookup: CDR1 LNHDA, CDR2 SQIVND (reference sequence). With V trimmed by 7 bases and J by 2 bases, 7 bases remained unmatched. The CDR3 extends over 15 amino acids.

The chain couples TRBV7-6 to TRBJ2-1; 10 bases are a match to TRBD2. Germline CDR1 is SGHVS and CDR2 is FNYEAQ. The CDR3 contains 17 residues. J was trimmed by 2 bases and V by 5 bases; bases with no gene match: 9. The DNA of the CDR3 is TGTGCCAGCAGCCTTACAAGCGGGGGGGGGACCTACAATGAGCAGTTCTTC. Translating gives CASSLTSGGGTYNEQFF.

Remarks on this clone: The junction does not match germline at one end; this may be a read error. The chain links TRBV30 to TRBJ2-7; the D gene is possibly TRBD2 (5 bases). The CDR3 spans 12 residues. The germline gives CDR1 GTSNPN, CDR2 SVGIG (reference sequence). CDR3 in amino acids: CAWSPRAYGQYF. In DNA form, the CDR3 reads TGTGCCTGGAGCCCGAGGGCATACGGGCAGTACTTC.